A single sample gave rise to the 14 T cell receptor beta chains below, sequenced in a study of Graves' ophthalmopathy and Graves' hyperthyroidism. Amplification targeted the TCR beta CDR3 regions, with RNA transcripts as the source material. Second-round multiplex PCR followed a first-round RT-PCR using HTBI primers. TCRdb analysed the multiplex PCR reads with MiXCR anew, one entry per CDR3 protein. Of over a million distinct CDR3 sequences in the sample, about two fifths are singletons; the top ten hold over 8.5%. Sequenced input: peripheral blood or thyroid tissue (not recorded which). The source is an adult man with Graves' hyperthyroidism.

The CDR3, as DNA: TGTGCCAGCAGTCCCCAGGGAGGGAATTATGGCTACACCTTC. This encodes CASSPQGGNYGYTF. This sequence joins TRBV12-3 or TRBV12-4 and TRBJ1-2; a weak D match, TRBD1 (5 bases). The CDR3 is 14 amino acids. V was shortened by 5 bases and J by 5 bases, with 15 bases between the two germline ends.

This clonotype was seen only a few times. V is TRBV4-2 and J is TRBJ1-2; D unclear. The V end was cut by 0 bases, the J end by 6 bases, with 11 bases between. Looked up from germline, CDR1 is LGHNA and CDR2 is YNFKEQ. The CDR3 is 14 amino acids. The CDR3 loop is CASSQDPGLDGYTF. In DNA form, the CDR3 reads TGTGCCAGCAGCCAAGATCCCGGGTTGGATGGCTACACCTTC.

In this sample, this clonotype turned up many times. In nucleotides, the CDR3 is TGTGCCAGCAGCTCCGACAGGGACCGAACTTTGAACACTGAAGCTTTCTTT. Protein sequence: CASSSDRDRTLNTEAFF. The chain is built from TRBV5-8 and TRBJ1-1, with 7 positions matching TRBD1. This CDR3 contains 17 residues. J lost 0 bases, V lost 3 bases, and 11 bases had no gene match. From germline, CDR1 is SGHTS and CDR2 YDEGEE.

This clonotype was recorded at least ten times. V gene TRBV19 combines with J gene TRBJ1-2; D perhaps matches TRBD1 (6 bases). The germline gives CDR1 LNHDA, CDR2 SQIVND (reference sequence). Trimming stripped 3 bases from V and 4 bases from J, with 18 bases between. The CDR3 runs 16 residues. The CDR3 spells CASSILRDTDRYGYTF. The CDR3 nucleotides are TGTGCCAGTAGTATCCTCCGGGACACCGACCGCTATGGCTACACCTTC.

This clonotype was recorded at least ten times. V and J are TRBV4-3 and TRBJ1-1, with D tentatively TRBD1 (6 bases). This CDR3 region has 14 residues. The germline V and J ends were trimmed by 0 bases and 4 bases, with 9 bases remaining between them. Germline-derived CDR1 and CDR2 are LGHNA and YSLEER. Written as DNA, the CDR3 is TGCGCCAGCAGCCAAGAGCAGGGGATCACTGAAGCTTTCTTT. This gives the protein CASSQEQGITEAFF.

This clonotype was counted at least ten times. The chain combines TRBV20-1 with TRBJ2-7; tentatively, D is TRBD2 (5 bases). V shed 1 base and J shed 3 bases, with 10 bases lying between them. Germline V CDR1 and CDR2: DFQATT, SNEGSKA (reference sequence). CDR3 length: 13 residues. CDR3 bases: TGCAGTGCTAGAGGGACTGGGAGCTACGAGCAGTACTTC. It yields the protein CSARGTGSYEQYF.

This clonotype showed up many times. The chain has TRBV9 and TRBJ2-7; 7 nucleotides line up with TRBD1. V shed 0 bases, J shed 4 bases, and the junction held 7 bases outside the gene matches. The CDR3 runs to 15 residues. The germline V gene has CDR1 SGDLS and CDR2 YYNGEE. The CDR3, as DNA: TGTGCCAGCAGCGTAGGGGGTACAGGGGAGTACGAGCAGTACTTC. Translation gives CASSVGGTGEYEQYF. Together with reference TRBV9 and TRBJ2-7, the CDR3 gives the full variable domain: DSGVTQTPKHLITATGQRVTLRCSPRSGDLSVYWYQQSLDQGLQFLIQYYNGEERAKGNILERFSAQQFPDLHSELNLSSLELGDSALYFCASSVGGTGEYEQYFGPGTRLTVT.

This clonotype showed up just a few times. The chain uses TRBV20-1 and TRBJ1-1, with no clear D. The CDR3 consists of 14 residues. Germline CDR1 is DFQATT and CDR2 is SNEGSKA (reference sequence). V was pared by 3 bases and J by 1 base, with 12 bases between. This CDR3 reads CSASDGSWNTEAFF. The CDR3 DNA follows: TGCAGTGCTAGTGATGGGTCGTGGAACACTGAAGCTTTCTTT.

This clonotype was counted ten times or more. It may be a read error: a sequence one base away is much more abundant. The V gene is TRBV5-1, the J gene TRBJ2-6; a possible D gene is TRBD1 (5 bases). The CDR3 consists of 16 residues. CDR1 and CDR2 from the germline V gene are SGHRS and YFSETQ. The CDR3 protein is CTSSSDTNSGANVLTF. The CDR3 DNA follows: TGCACCAGCAGCTCGGACACCAACTCTGGGGCCAACGTCCTGACTTTC. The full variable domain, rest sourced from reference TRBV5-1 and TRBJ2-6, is KAGVTQTPRYLIKTRGQQVTLSCSPISGHRSVSWYQQTPGQGLQFLFEYFSETQRNKGNFPGRFSGRQFSNSRSEMNVSTLELGDSALYLCTSSSDTNSGANVLTFGAGSRLTVL.

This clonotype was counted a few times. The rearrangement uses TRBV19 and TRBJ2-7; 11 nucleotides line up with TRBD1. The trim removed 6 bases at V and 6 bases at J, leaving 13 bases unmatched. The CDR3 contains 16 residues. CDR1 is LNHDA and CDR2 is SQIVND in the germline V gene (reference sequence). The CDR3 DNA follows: TGTGCCAGTAGCGAAGGGATAACCGGGACAGGGGGCGAGCAGTACTTC. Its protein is CASSEGITGTGGEQYF. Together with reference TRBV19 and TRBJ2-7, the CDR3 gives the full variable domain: DGGITQSPKYLFRKEGQNVTLSCEQNLNHDAMYWYRQDPGQGLRLIYYSQIVNDFQKGDIAEGYSVSREKKESFPLTVTSAQKNPTAFYLCASSEGITGTGGEQYFGPGTRLTVT.

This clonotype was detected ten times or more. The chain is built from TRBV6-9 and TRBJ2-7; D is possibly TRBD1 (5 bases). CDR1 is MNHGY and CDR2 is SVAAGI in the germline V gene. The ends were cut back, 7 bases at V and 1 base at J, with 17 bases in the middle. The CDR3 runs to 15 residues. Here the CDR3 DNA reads TGTGCCAGCACTCTGACAGATACACCTTCCTACGAGCAGTACTTC. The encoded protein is CASTLTDTPSYEQYF.

The CDR3 sequence: CSSRGGAGYTF. For the CDR3, the DNA is TGCAGCTCGAGGGGGGGGGCCGGCTACACCTTC. V is TRBV29-1 and J is TRBJ1-2; D possibly corresponds to TRBD1 (6 bases). With 8 bases removed from V and 8 bases from J, the gap between germline ends came to 15 bases. CDR1 is SQVTM, CDR2 ANQGSEA, per germline. CDR3 length: 11 residues.

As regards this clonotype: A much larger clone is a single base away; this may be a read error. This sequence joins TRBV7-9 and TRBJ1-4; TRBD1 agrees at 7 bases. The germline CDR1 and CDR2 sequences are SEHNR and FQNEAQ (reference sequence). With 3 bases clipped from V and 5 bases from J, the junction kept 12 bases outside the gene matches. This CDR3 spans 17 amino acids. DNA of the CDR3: TGTGCCAGCAGCTTGACGTTACCGGGACAGAGGAATGAAAAACTGTTTTTT. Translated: CASSLTLPGQRNEKLFF.

DNA for the CDR3: TGTGCCAGCAGCCAATACATCTTGAGCTCTGGGGCCAACGTCCTGACTTTC. Encoded protein: CASSQYILSSGANVLTF. V usage is TRBV19 and J usage is TRBJ2-6; no reliable D call. Germline CDR1 LNHDA, CDR2 SQIVND (reference sequence). Trimming shortened V by 9 bases and J by 0 bases, and 18 bases separated the two germline ends. There are 17 residues in the CDR3.